The source of this TCR beta chain is a study of blood T cell repertoires in COVID-19. Study context: COVID-19 samples, acute and convalescent, were from the United States, Italy and Spain.

The ends lost 1 base at V and 1 base at J; junction bases unmatched: 9. The CDR3 is made up of 18 amino acids. The V gene's germline CDR1 is SGHDN and CDR2 FVKESK. The method was immunoSEQ multiplex PCR; TCRdb's version includes in-frame clones alone and lacks a portion of them. Among about 74,000 clones listed, approximately 84% were seen once. The gene calls are TRBV14 and TRBJ2-1; 8 bases map to TRBD2. The origin of this receptor is a man in his sixties or seventies with acute or convalescent COVID-19. Sequenced: peripheral blood. The CDR3 is CASSQGWTSSSSYNEQFF. As DNA, the CDR3 is TGTGCCAGCAGCCAAGGCTGGACTAGCTCGAGTTCCTACAATGAGCAGTTCTTC. The entire variable domain, with the rest obtained from reference TRBV14 and TRBJ2-1, is as follows: EAGVTQFPSHSVIEKGQTVTLRCDPISGHDNLYWYRRVMGKEIKFLLHFVKESKQDESGMPNNRFLAERTGGTYSTLKVQPAELEDSGVYFCASSQGWTSSSSYNEQFFGPGTRLTVL.